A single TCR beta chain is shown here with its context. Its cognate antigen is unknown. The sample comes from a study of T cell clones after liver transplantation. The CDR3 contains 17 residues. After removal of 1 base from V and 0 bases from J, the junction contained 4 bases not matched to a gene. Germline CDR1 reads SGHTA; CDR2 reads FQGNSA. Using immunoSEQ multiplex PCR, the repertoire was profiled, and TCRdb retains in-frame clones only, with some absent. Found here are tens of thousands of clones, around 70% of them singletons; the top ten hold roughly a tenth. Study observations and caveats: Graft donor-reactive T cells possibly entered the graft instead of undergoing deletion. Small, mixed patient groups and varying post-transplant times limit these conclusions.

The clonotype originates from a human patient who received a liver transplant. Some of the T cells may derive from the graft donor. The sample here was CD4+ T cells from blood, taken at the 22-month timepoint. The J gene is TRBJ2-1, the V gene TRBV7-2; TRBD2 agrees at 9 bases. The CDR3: CASSLVASGASYNEQFF. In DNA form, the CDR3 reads TGTGCCAGCAGCTTAGTGGCTAGCGGGGCCTCCTACAATGAGCAGTTCTTC.